A single sample gave rise to the 12 T cell receptor beta chains below, sequenced in a study of T cell responses to AZD1222 COVID-19 vaccine. This table comes from immunoSEQ multiplex PCR, and its TCRdb copy is limited to in-frame clones, with some not included. The repertoire consists of about 120,000 clones, with 90% occurring once and the leading ten covering over 4%. The sample was peripheral blood, taken 28 days after the second dose of the MenACWY control vaccine. Receptors originate from an adult who received the MenACWY meningococcal vaccine as a control.

In this sample, this clone turned up a few times. The rearrangement joins TRBV3-1 (or the pseudogene TRBV3-2) to TRBJ1-2; 10 bases are a match to TRBD1. V gave up 3 bases and J gave up 1 base; unmatched junction bases: 14. The germline V gene has CDR1 LGHDT and CDR2 YNNKEL (reference sequence). The CDR3 extends over 19 amino acids. CDR3 sequence reads: CASSHLLGGTGDLNYGYTF. CDR3 bases: TGTGCCAGCAGCCACCTCCTAGGGGGGACAGGGGACCTTAACTATGGCTACACCTTC.

V gene TRBV19 combines with J gene TRBJ2-3; TRBD1 matches 7 bases. The germline V gene has CDR1 LNHDA and CDR2 SQIVND (reference sequence). This CDR3 region has 14 residues. Trimming cost V 11 bases and J 0 bases; bases outside gene matches: 8. CDR3 sequence: CAVAVRGSTDTQYF. In DNA form, the CDR3 reads TGTGCCGTCGCCGTCAGGGGGAGCACAGATACGCAGTATTTT.

In this sample, this clone turned up a few times. The CDR3 sequence is CASSSPDRPSEAFF. The CDR3 coding sequence is TGCGCCAGCAGCTCCCCGGACAGGCCCTCCGAAGCTTTCTTT. The V gene is TRBV5-1, the J gene TRBJ1-1, with TRBD1 matching over 7 bases. V lost 3 bases and J lost 8; bases outside the gene matches: 10. This CDR3 spans 14 amino acids. The germline CDR1 and CDR2 sequences are SGHRS and YFSETQ.

The chain employs TRBV28 and TRBJ1-5; no clear D. The CDR3 has 13 residues. Per the germline V gene, CDR1 is MDHEN and CDR2 is SYDVKM. V was shortened by 3 bases and J by 10 bases, with 13 bases between the two germline ends. The CDR3 DNA is TGTGCCAGCAGTTTCTACTCAGTCGAACCCCAGCATTTT. Protein: CASSFYSVEPQHF. Full variable domain (outside the CDR3, taken from reference TRBV28 and TRBJ1-5): DVKVTQSSRYLVKRTGEKVFLECVQDMDHENMFWYRQDPGLGLRLIYFSYDVKMKEKGDIPEGYSVSREKKERFSLILESASTNQTSMYLCASSFYSVEPQHFGDGTRLSIL.

This clone was seen just once. This CDR3 reads CASSGRANYGYTF. The CDR3 nucleotides are TGTGCCAGCAGTGGGAGGGCTAACTATGGCTACACCTTC. The chain joins TRBV25-1 to TRBJ1-2; D gene ambiguous. The V gene's germline CDR1 is MGHDK and CDR2 SYGVNS. This CDR3 has 13 residues. V lost 4 bases and J 0 bases, leaving 6 bases between the germline ends.

This clone has a single count. J is TRBJ2-1 and V is TRBV5-6, with D possibly matching TRBD1 (5 bases). CDR3 length: 16 residues. The germline V and J ends were trimmed by 4 bases and 5 bases, with 19 bases remaining between them. Germline-derived CDR1 and CDR2 are SGHDT and YYEEEE. The CDR3 nucleotides are TGTGCCAGCAGCCCGGGTTGGACAACAGCAAACAATGAGCAGTTCTTC. Protein sequence: CASSPGWTTANNEQFF.

In this sample, this clone turned up once. The chain has TRBV11-2 and TRBJ2-7; either TRBD1 or TRBD2 may supply D (6 bases each). The CDR3 consists of 13 residues. Trimming removed 0 bases from V and 7 bases from J, with 10 bases in between. Germline CDR1 SGHAT, CDR2 FQNNGV. Here the CDR3 reads CASSLDRRGEQYF. In DNA form, the CDR3 reads TGTGCCAGCAGCTTAGATAGGAGGGGGGAGCAGTACTTC.

The chain employs TRBV20-1 and TRBJ2-1, with 8 nucleotides matching TRBD2. Losses at the gene ends were 3 bases for V and 2 bases for J; bases not matched to a gene: 12. The CDR3 covers 17 residues. Germline CDR1 and CDR2: DFQATT and SNEGSKA (reference sequence). CDR3 nucleotide sequence: TGCAGTGCTAGTTGGGGGAGCGGGAGCGCGACCTACAATGAGCAGTTCTTC. Protein sequence: CSASWGSGSATYNEQFF.

The chain has TRBV15 and TRBJ2-3, with D perhaps matching TRBD2 (5 bases). This CDR3 has 14 amino acids. Per the germline V gene, CDR1 is LNHNV and CDR2 is YYDKDF (reference sequence). The V and J ends lost 3 bases and 2 bases respectively, with 9 bases between them. The CDR3 DNA reads TGTGCCACCAGCAGCGGGGTAACCACAGATACGCAGTATTTT. The encoded protein is CATSSGVTTDTQYF. Drawing the rest from reference TRBV15 and TRBJ2-3, the complete variable domain is DAMVIQNPRYQVTQFGKPVTLSCSQTLNHNVMYWYQQKSSQAPKLLFHYYDKDFNNEADTPDNFQSRRPNTSFCFLDIRSPGLGDTAMYLCATSSGVTTDTQYFGPGTRLTVL.

This sequence joins TRBV7-2 and TRBJ2-3; 8 bases are a match to TRBD2. J was trimmed by 1 base and V by 5 bases; bases with no gene match: 2. The CDR3 totals 14 residues. The germline gives CDR1 SGHTA, CDR2 FQGNSA. The chain's CDR3 is CASSLTSGTDTQYF. For the CDR3, the DNA is TGTGCCAGCAGCCTGACTAGCGGCACAGATACGCAGTATTTT.

J is TRBJ2-3 and V is TRBV7-9, with D tentatively TRBD2 (7 bases). The germline V gene encodes CDR1 SEHNR and CDR2 FQNEAQ (reference sequence). The CDR3 length is 15 residues. V was pared by 1 base and J by 6 bases, with 14 bases between. The DNA for the CDR3 is TGTGCCAGCAGCTTAGATGGGGGGGCCTTCGATACGCAGTATTTT. Amino acid sequence: CASSLDGGAFDTQYF. The whole variable domain, remainder taken from reference TRBV7-9 and TRBJ2-3, is DTGVSQNPRHKITKRGQNVTFRCDPISEHNRLYWYRQTLGQGPEFLTYFQNEAQLEKSRLLSDRFSAERPKGSFSTLEIQRTEQGDSAMYLCASSLDGGAFDTQYFGPGTRLTVL.

This rearrangement joins TRBV7-9 to TRBJ1-4; D is possibly TRBD1 (5 bases). The CDR3 sequence is 15 residues long. Germline lookup yields CDR1 SEHNR and CDR2 FQNEAQ (reference sequence). Trimming cost V 6 bases and J 7 bases, with 18 bases left between them. The CDR3 sequence: CASSLRLGEGEKLFF. CDR3 sequence (DNA): TGTGCCAGCAGTTTACGGCTGGGGGAGGGTGAAAAACTGTTTTTT.